Presented here are 30 T cell receptor beta chains from one specimen sequenced in a study of cytomegalovirus exposure and HLA in healthy donors. The PCR employed 60 Vbeta primers together with 13 Jbeta primers. The assay was immunoSEQ multiplex PCR, and TCRdb's table has in-frame clones only and misses some. The table has 90,000 to 100,000 clones, approximately 64% seen once. Sequencing input: PBMCs. The receptor source for this set is a boy aged 10-17 years in good health and CMV-seropositive.

Only one count was recorded for this clone. The chain uses TRBV5-7 and TRBJ2-3, with TRBD2 matching over 12 bases. TRBV5-7 is an ORF, with its function uncertain. The J segment lost 5 bases and the V segment lost 0 bases, leaving 1 base of the junction unmatched. This CDR3 is built from 15 residues. The CDR3 loop reads CASSLALAGGDTQYF. As DNA, the CDR3 is TGTGCCAGCAGCTTGGCACTAGCGGGAGGAGATACGCAGTATTTT.

The chain recombines TRBV6-1 with TRBJ2-5, with a weak D call TRBD1 (6 bases). Germline lookup yields CDR1 MNHNS and CDR2 SASEGT. This CDR3 region has 15 residues. The V end lost 2 bases, the J end lost 4 bases, and 14 bases lay between the germline ends. DNA of the CDR3: TGTGCCAGCAGTGAATTTAAGGCAGGGGCAGAGACCCAGTACTTC. It encodes CASSEFKAGAETQYF.

The CDR3 sequence: CASSSQITGDGYTF. CDR3 in DNA: TGTGCCAGCAGCTCCCAGATAACAGGGGACGGCTACACCTTC. The rearrangement uses TRBV7-9 and TRBJ1-2, with 7 bases that match TRBD1. CDR3 length equals 14 residues. V shed 4 bases and J 8 bases; nucleotides not matched to a gene: 10. Germline CDR1 is SEHNR and CDR2 is FQNEAQ (reference sequence).

In regard to this clone: The sample has other DNA sequences that encode this CDR3 too. This chain uses TRBV5-1 with TRBJ1-1, with TRBD1 identical over 10 bases. J lost 5 bases, V lost 5 bases, and 6 bases had no gene match. This CDR3 spans 14 amino acids. Germline values: CDR1 SGHRS, CDR2 YFSETQ. The CDR3 loop reads CASSMGQGKTEAFF. The CDR3 bases are TGCGCCAGCAGTATGGGACAGGGGAAGACTGAAGCTTTCTTT.

In its sample, this clone was seen a few times. This chain connects TRBV29-1 to TRBJ2-7, with D perhaps matching TRBD1 (6 bases). V lost 6 bases, J lost 3 bases, and 15 bases lay in between. This CDR3 contains 13 residues. CDR1 is SQVTM, CDR2 ANQGSEA, per germline. The CDR3, as DNA: TGCAGCGTGGGGGCGCAGGACCGCTACGAGCAGTACTTC. It specifies CSVGAQDRYEQYF.

The V gene is TRBV9, the J gene TRBJ1-2; 8 nucleotides align to TRBD1. CDR3 length: 15 amino acids. With V trimmed by 4 bases and J by 0 bases, 5 bases remained unmatched. CDR1 is SGDLS and CDR2 is YYNGEE in the germline V gene. The CDR3 DNA reads as TGTGCCAGCAGCCCGACGACAGGGGCTAACTATGGCTACACCTTC. Translated, it gives CASSPTTGANYGYTF.

This chain joins TRBV4-3 and TRBJ2-3, with 10 bases lining up with TRBD2. Looked up from germline, CDR1 is LGHNA and CDR2 is YSLEER. This CDR3 is 17 amino acids long. Trimming removed 0 bases from V and 1 base from J; junction bases left unmatched: 4. The CDR3 region is CASSQDLAGGGTDTQYF. The CDR3 region has the DNA TGCGCCAGCAGCCAAGATTTAGCGGGAGGTGGCACAGATACGCAGTATTTT.

The V call is TRBV7-2, the J call TRBJ1-1, with 7 bases matching TRBD1. V trimming: 5 bases; J trimming: 8 bases; junction bases outside the gene matches: 14. This CDR3 comprises 15 residues. The germline CDR1 and CDR2 sequences are SGHTA and FQGNSA. The CDR3 loop reads CASSLDRAHLKEAFF. CDR3 nucleotides: TGTGCCAGCAGCCTAGACAGGGCCCACTTAAAAGAAGCTTTCTTT.

The chain combines TRBV11-1 with TRBJ2-2; D perhaps matches TRBD1 (6 bases). CDR1 SGHAT and CDR2 FQDESV come from the germline V gene (reference sequence). V shed 4 bases and J shed 6 bases, with 9 bases lying between them. The CDR3 length is 13 residues. CDR3 residues: CASSSGEPGELFF. For the CDR3, the DNA is TGTGCCAGCAGCTCAGGGGAGCCCGGGGAGCTGTTTTTT.

The chain employs TRBV19 and TRBJ2-1; 10 bases line up with TRBD2. The CDR3 loop spans 21 amino acids. Germline V gives CDR1 LNHDA, CDR2 SQIVND (reference sequence). After removal of 6 bases from V and 6 bases from J, the junction contained 26 bases not matched to a gene. In DNA, the CDR3 is TGTGCCAGTAGGGATGACCCTCGGGGTGAACCCGGGACTAGCGTCGGCAATGAGCAGTTCTTC. Translation gives CASRDDPRGEPGTSVGNEQFF.

The chain joins TRBV27 to TRBJ1-3; weak D call: TRBD1 (6 bases). V was clipped by 6 bases and J by 0 bases, with 12 bases between them. This CDR3 contains 15 residues. Germline CDR1 is MNHEY and CDR2 is SMNVEV (reference sequence). For the CDR3, the DNA is TGTGCCAGCAGAACGGACAGCATCTCTGGAAACACCATATATTTT. This sequence encodes CASRTDSISGNTIYF.

The CDR3 is CASSESEQSEAFF. As DNA, the CDR3 is TGTGCCAGCAGTGAAAGTGAGCAATCTGAAGCTTTCTTT. V is TRBV6-1 and J is TRBJ1-1; D unresolved. The V end was cut by 2 bases, the J end by 6 bases, with 10 bases between. Germline CDR1 reads MNHNS; CDR2 reads SASEGT. This CDR3 contains 13 residues.

V usage is TRBV19 and J usage is TRBJ1-2; no firm D call. Germline V gives CDR1 LNHDA, CDR2 SQIVND (reference sequence). The CDR3 spans 14 residues. V dropped 3 bases and J dropped 3 bases, with 11 bases sitting between them. For the CDR3, the DNA is TGTGCCAGTAGTATCTCGCAGATCGACTATGGCTACACCTTC. It encodes CASSISQIDYGYTF.

The chain combines TRBV18 with TRBJ1-2; D unresolved. V lost 6 bases, J lost 8 bases, and 22 bases lay in between. Germline assignment: CDR1 KGHSH and CDR2 LQKENI. The CDR3 contains 15 residues. The CDR3: CASSKSSEGVGGYTF. CDR3 bases: TGTGCCAGCTCCAAAAGTTCGGAGGGCGTGGGAGGCTACACCTTC.

This clone has just a few counts. The chain couples TRBV5-8 to TRBJ2-5; 10 bases align to TRBD1. The end of the DNA aligns better with TRBJ2-7, so the J call may be wrong. This CDR3 comprises 15 residues. Germline lookup yields CDR1 SGHTS and CDR2 YDEGEE. The CDR3, as DNA: TGTGCCAGCAGTAAGGGACAGGGGTTCTCCTACGAGCAGTACTTC. It encodes CASSKGQGFSYEQYF.

This clone was detected once. The rearrangement uses TRBV5-1 and TRBJ2-3; TRBD1 agrees at 8 bases. The germline gives CDR1 SGHRS, CDR2 YFSETQ. V lost 0 bases to trimming and J lost 4 bases; unmatched junction nucleotides: 4. CDR3 length equals 15 residues. In DNA, the CDR3 is TGCGCCAGCAGCTTGGAAGGACAGGGTCCAGATACGCAGTATTTT. It specifies CASSLEGQGPDTQYF.

The rearrangement joins TRBV30 to TRBJ2-7; TRBD2 matches at 10 bases. CDR1 GTSNPN and CDR2 SVGIG come from the germline V gene (reference sequence). The CDR3 length is 14 residues. V lost 4 bases to trimming and J lost 5 bases; unmatched junction nucleotides: 8. The CDR3: CAWTGASGSDEQYF. The CDR3 DNA follows: TGTGCCTGGACAGGAGCTAGCGGGAGCGACGAGCAGTACTTC.

About this clone: Other DNA sequences within the sample encode an identical CDR3. The chain uses TRBV19 and TRBJ1-5; TRBD1 aligns across 8 bases. This CDR3 region has 14 residues. The V gene end was trimmed by 3 bases and the J gene end by 2 bases; junction bases not matched to a gene: 0. Germline V gives CDR1 LNHDA, CDR2 SQIVND (reference sequence). CDR3 amino acids: CASSMGQGNQPQHF. The CDR3 coding sequence is TGTGCCAGTAGTATGGGACAGGGCAATCAGCCCCAGCATTTT. Together with reference TRBV19 and TRBJ1-5, the CDR3 gives the full variable domain: DGGITQSPKYLFRKEGQNVTLSCEQNLNHDAMYWYRQDPGQGLRLIYYSQIVNDFQKGDIAEGYSVSREKKESFPLTVTSAQKNPTAFYLCASSMGQGNQPQHFGDGTRLSIL.

A single count supports this clone. This chain connects TRBV19 to TRBJ1-1; perhaps TRBD1 as D (6 bases). CDR3 length: 12 amino acids. V dropped 9 bases and J dropped 3 bases, with 11 bases sitting between them. Germline CDR1 LNHDA, CDR2 SQIVND (reference sequence). The CDR3: CASRQVDTEAFF. CDR3 sequence (DNA): TGTGCCAGCCGACAGGTGGACACTGAAGCTTTCTTT.

Remarks on this clone: Relative to the germline gene, one junction end is altered; a read error may explain this. The chain has TRBV29-1 and TRBJ1-2; D might be TRBD1 (6 bases). Germline V CDR1 and CDR2: SQVTM, ANQGSEA. This CDR3 is 15 amino acids long. The CDR3 region is CSVEILQGALYGYPF. The CDR3 DNA sequence: TGCAGCGTTGAAATATTACAGGGTGCCCTCTATGGCTACCCCTTC.

J is TRBJ1-2 and V is TRBV5-6, with 7 bases matching TRBD1. The CDR3 sequence is 15 residues long. Trimming took 3 bases from V and 4 from J; bases not matched to a gene: 9. Germline V gene lookup returns CDR1 SGHDT and CDR2 YYEEEE. This chain's CDR3 is CASSSTGVVAYGYTF. The CDR3 DNA reads as TGTGCCAGCAGCTCCACAGGGGTTGTGGCCTATGGCTACACCTTC.

In nucleotides, the CDR3 is TGTGCCAGCACCGAAGAGGGCAGGGAGCTGTTTTTT. This encodes CASTEEGRELFF. The V call is TRBV25-1, the J call TRBJ2-2; D may be TRBD2 (5 bases). The CDR3 covers 12 residues. Germline V gene sequence: CDR1 MGHDK, CDR2 SYGVNS. Trimming pared 7 bases from V and 9 bases from J, leaving 12 bases between.

This clone was detected a few times. CDR3 nucleotide sequence: TGTGCCAGCAGCAGGACTAGCGGGATGACCAAAAACATTCAGTACTTC. Protein: CASSRTSGMTKNIQYF. The V and J genes are TRBV7-8 and TRBJ2-4; 12 bases agree with TRBD2. After removal of 5 bases from V and 2 bases from J, the junction contained 4 bases not matched to a gene. This CDR3 is 16 amino acids long. Germline CDR1 reads SGHVS; CDR2 reads FQNEAQ.

The V and J genes are TRBV5-1 and TRBJ1-4, with TRBD1 matching 8 bases. Losses at the gene ends were 4 bases for V and 9 bases for J; bases not matched to a gene: 11. Germline V gene data show CDR1 as SGHRS and CDR2 as YFSETQ. This CDR3 is built from 15 residues. The CDR3 DNA follows: TGCGCCAGCAGCCCAGGGACAGGCGAGGTGCAAAAACTGTTTTTT. This gives the protein CASSPGTGEVQKLFF.

This chain joins TRBV18 and TRBJ2-7, with 12 bases that match TRBD2. V lost 4 bases, J lost 0 bases, and 4 bases stayed unmatched. The germline gives CDR1 KGHSH, CDR2 LQKENI. This CDR3 has 16 amino acids. In nucleotides, the CDR3 is TGTGCCAGCTCACTGGGACTAGCGGGTTCCTCCTACGAGCAGTACTTC. As protein: CASSLGLAGSSYEQYF.

The count of this clone is one. This chain connects TRBV29-1 to TRBJ2-2, with 10 bases aligning to TRBD2. CDR3 length: 19 amino acids. Germline V gene lookup returns CDR1 SQVTM and CDR2 ANQGSEA. After removal of 0 bases from V and 7 bases from J, the junction contained 17 bases not matched to a gene. The DNA of the CDR3 is TGCAGCGTTGAAGATTTCCAGGGGCCTAGCGGGAGACGATTCGGGGAGCTGTTTTTT. This codes for CSVEDFQGPSGRRFGELFF.

This clone showed up just a few times. This chain links TRBV19 with TRBJ2-7, with a weak D call TRBD2 (7 bases). V was clipped by 6 bases and J by 0 bases, with 12 bases between them. The CDR3 totals 14 residues. Germline assignment: CDR1 LNHDA and CDR2 SQIVND (reference sequence). The CDR3: CASSRGGGSYEQYF. CDR3 in DNA: TGTGCCAGTAGCAGGGGAGGGGGCTCCTACGAGCAGTACTTC.

The chain has TRBV5-1 and TRBJ2-3; 8 positions match TRBD2. The germline V gene encodes CDR1 SGHRS and CDR2 YFSETQ. Germline trimming cut 0 bases from V and 3 bases from J; bases unmatched to any gene: 3. The CDR3 consists of 15 residues. CDR3: CASSLAGGSTDTQYF. CDR3 in DNA: TGCGCCAGCAGCTTGGCGGGGGGGTCTACAGATACGCAGTATTTT.

This clone was seen more than once but under ten times. The chain uses TRBV19 and TRBJ1-5; the D gene is possibly TRBD1 (6 bases). Trimming left V 4 bases short and J 5 bases short, with 12 bases between. This CDR3 is built from 14 residues. The germline CDR1 and CDR2 sequences are LNHDA and SQIVND (reference sequence). The CDR3 loop reads CASSTRSGDQPQHF. The CDR3 nucleotides are TGTGCCAGTAGTACCCGGTCAGGGGATCAGCCCCAGCATTTT.

This chain uses TRBV28 with TRBJ1-2; 10 nucleotides agree with TRBD1. Germline V gene lookup returns CDR1 MDHEN and CDR2 SYDVKM. This CDR3 has 16 amino acids. Germline trimming cut 5 bases from V and 2 bases from J; bases unmatched to any gene: 8. The CDR3 protein is CASSPPGTGVNYGYTF. The CDR3 bases are TGTGCCAGCAGTCCCCCCGGGACAGGGGTGAACTATGGCTACACCTTC.